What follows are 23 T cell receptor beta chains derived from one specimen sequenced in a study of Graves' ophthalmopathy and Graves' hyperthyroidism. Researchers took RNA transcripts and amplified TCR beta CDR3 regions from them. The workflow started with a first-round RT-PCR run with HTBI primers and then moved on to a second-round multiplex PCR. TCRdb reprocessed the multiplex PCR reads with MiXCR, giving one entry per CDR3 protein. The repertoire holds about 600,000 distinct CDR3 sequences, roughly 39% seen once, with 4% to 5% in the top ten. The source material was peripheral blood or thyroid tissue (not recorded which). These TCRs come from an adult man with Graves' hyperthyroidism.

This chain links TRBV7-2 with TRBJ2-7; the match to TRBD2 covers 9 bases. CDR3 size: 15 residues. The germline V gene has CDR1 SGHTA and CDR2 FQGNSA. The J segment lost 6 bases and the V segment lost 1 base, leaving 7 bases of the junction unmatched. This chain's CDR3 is CASSLGGGRAREQYF. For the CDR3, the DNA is TGTGCCAGCAGCTTAGGGGGCGGGAGGGCGCGCGAGCAGTACTTC.

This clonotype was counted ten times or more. The CDR3 sequence is CASSLAGDPEAFF. CDR3 bases: TGTGCCAGCAGCCTCGCAGGGGACCCTGAAGCTTTCTTT. The V gene is TRBV14, the J gene TRBJ1-1, with TRBD1 as a possible D gene (6 bases). V was cut by 4 bases and J by 6 bases, with 12 bases left in between. This CDR3 has 13 residues. Germline V gene sequence: CDR1 SGHDN, CDR2 FVKESK.

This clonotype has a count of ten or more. The CDR3 reads CASSAIQGFGGYTF. CDR3 DNA: TGTGCCAGCAGTGCGATACAGGGGTTTGGTGGCTACACCTTC. V is TRBV6-1 and J is TRBJ1-2; TRBD1 matches 7 bases. CDR1 is MNHNS and CDR2 is SASEGT in the germline V gene. The CDR3 totals 14 residues. The V gene end was trimmed by 4 bases and the J gene end by 7 bases; junction bases not matched to a gene: 9.

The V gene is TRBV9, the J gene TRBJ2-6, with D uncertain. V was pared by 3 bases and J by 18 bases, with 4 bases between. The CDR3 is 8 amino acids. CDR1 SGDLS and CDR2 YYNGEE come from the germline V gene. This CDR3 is CASSAPTF. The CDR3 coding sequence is TGTGCCAGCAGCGCCCCGACTTTC.

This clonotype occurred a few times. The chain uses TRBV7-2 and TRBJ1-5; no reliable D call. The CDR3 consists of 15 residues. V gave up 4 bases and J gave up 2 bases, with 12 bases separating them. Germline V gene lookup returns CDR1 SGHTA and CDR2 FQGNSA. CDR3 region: CASSSPGGGNQPQHF. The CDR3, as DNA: TGTGCCAGCAGCTCTCCCGGCGGGGGCAATCAGCCCCAGCATTTT.

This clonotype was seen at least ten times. The CDR3 is CASSLSSPYEQYF. The CDR3 coding sequence is TGTGCCAGCAGCTTGAGCTCCCCCTACGAGCAGTACTTC. The chain recombines TRBV7-2 with TRBJ2-7; no clear D. V lost 3 bases and J lost 2, with 8 bases in between. The CDR3 is 13 amino acids. The germline CDR1 and CDR2 sequences are SGHTA and FQGNSA.

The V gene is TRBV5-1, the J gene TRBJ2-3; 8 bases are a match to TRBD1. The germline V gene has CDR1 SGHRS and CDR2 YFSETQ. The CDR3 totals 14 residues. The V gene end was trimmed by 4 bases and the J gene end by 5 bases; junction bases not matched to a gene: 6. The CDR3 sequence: CASSLGQGGDTQYF. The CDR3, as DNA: TGCGCCAGCAGCCTCGGACAGGGAGGAGATACGCAGTATTTT.

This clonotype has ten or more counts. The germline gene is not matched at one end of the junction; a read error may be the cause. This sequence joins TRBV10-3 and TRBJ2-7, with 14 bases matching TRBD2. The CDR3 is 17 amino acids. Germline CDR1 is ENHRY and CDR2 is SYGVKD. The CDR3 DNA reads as TGTGCCAGCAGTTCCGGGACTAGCGGGAGAAATCGCTACGAGCAGTACTTC. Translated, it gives CASSSGTSGRNRYEQYF.

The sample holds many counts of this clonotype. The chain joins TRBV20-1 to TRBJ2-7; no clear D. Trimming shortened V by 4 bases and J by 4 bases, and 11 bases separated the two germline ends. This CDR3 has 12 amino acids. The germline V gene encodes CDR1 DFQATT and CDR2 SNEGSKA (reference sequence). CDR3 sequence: CSATLGLYEQYF. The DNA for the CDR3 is TGCAGTGCTACCCTTGGGCTGTACGAGCAGTACTTC.

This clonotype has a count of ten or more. In nucleotides, the CDR3 is TGTGCCAGCAGCTTAGCCACAGGGGGCGGGAACACTGAAGCTTTCTTT. Translated: CASSLATGGGNTEAFF. This chain connects TRBV13 to TRBJ1-1; 9 bases align to TRBD1. CDR1 PRHDT and CDR2 FYEKMQ come from the germline V gene (reference sequence). V was pared by 1 base and J by 1 base, with 4 bases of the junction left unmatched. The CDR3 spans 16 residues.

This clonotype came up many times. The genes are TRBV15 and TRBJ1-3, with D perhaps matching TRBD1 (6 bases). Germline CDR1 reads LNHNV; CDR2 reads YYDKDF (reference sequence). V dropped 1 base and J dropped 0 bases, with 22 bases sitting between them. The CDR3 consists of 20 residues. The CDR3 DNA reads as TGTGCCACCAGCAGAGTCGGAACAGGGCATGATGGTAGCTCTGGAAACACCATATATTTT. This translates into CATSRVGTGHDGSSGNTIYF.

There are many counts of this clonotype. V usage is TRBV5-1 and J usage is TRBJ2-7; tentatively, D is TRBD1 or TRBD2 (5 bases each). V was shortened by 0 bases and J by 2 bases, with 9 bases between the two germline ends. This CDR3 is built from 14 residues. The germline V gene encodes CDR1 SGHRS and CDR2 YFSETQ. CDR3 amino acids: CASSLEGTPYEQYF. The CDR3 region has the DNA TGCGCCAGCAGCTTGGAGGGGACCCCCTACGAGCAGTACTTC.

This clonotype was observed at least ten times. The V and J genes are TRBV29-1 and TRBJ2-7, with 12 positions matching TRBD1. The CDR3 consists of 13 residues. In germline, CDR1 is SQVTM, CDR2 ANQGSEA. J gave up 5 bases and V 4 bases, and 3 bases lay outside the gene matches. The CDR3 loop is CSVVGTGGDEQYF. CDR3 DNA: TGCAGCGTTGTGGGGACAGGGGGCGACGAGCAGTACTTC.

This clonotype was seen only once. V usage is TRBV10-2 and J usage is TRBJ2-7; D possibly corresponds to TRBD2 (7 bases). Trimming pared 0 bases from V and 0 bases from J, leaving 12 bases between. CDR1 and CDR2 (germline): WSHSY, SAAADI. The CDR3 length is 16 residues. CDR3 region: CASSESGGGASYEQYF. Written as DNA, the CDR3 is TGCGCCAGCAGTGAGTCGGGGGGGGGCGCCTCCTACGAGCAGTACTTC.

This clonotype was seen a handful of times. The CDR3 region is CASRLQGLGETQYF. CDR3 DNA: TGTGCCAGCAGACTACAGGGTCTGGGGGAGACCCAGTACTTC. The V call is TRBV5-8, the J call TRBJ2-5, with D perhaps matching TRBD1 (6 bases). Germline CDR1 reads SGHTS; CDR2 reads YDEGEE. Trimming removed 5 bases from V and 5 bases from J, with 16 bases in between. This CDR3 contains 14 residues.

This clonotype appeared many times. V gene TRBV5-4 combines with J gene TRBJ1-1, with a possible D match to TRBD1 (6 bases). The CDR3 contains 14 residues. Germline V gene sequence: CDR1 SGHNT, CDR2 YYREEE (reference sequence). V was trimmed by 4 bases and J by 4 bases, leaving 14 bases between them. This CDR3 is CASSGRGGSTEAFF. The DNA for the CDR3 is TGTGCCAGCAGCGGCAGGGGCGGGAGCACTGAAGCTTTCTTT.

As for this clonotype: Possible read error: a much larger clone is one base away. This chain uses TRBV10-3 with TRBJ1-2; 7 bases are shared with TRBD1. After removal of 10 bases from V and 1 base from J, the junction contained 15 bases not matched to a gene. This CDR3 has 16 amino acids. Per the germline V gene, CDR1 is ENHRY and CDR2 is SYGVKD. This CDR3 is CATLGQAPHFNYGYTF. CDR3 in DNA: TGTGCCACACTAGGACAGGCCCCTCACTTTAACTATGGCTACACCTTC.

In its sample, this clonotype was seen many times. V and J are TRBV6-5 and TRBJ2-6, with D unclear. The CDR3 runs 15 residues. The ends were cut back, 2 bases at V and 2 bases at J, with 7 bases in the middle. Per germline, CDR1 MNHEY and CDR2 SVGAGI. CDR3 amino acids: CASSYKGTGANVLTF. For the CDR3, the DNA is TGTGCCAGCAGTTACAAAGGCACTGGGGCCAACGTCCTGACTTTC.

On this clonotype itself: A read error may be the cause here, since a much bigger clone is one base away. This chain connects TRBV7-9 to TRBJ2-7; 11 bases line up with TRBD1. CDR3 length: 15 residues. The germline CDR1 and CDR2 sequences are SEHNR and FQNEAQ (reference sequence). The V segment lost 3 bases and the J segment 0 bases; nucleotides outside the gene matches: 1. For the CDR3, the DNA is TGTGCCAGCAGCTTGGACAGGGGGCTCTCCTACGAGCAGTACTTC. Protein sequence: CASSLDRGLSYEQYF.

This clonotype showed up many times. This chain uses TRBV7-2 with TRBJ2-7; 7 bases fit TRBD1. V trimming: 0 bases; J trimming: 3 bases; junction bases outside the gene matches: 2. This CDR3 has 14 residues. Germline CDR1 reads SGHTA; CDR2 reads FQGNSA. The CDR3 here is CASSLAGTVYEQYF. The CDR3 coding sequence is TGTGCCAGCAGCTTAGCCGGGACAGTCTACGAGCAGTACTTC.

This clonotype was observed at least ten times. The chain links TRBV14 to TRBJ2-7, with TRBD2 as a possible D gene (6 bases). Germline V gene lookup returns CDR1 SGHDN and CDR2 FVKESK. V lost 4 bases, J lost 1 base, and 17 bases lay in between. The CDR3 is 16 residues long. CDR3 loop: CASSPRRSGRSYEQYF. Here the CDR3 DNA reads TGTGCCAGCAGCCCCCGCCGGAGCGGGCGTTCCTACGAGCAGTACTTC.

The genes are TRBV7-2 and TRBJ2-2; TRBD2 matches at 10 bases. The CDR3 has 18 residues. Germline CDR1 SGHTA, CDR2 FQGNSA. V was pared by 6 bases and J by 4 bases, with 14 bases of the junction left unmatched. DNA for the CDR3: TGTGCCAGCAGGATGACTAGCACCGGGACTAGCGTCACCGGGGAGCTGTTTTTT. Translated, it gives CASRMTSTGTSVTGELFF.

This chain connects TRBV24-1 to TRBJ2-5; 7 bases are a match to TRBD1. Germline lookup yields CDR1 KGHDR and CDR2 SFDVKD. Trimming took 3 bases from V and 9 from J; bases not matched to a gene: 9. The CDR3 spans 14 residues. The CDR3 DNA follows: TGTGCCACCAGTGATCGACAGGGAAATCAGCCCCAGTACTTC. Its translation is CATSDRQGNQPQYF.